This entry describes one T cell receptor (beta chain). Its antigen is currently unknown. Only in-frame clones appear in the TCRdb table, and some are missing; sequencing was by immunoSEQ multiplex PCR. The top ten clones hold approximately 2.3% of a sample with around 80,000 clones, 85% to 90% of them seen once. This CDR3 contains 14 residues. Trimming left V 2 bases short and J 6 bases short, with 13 bases between. Germline CDR1 reads KGHSH; CDR2 reads LQKENI. The data belong to a study of OX40 agonist ivuxolimab in advanced cancers. Looking at the study overall: Every patient in dose escalation had hepatocellular carcinoma, melanoma, renal cell or head and neck cancer.

Findings and limits, study-wide: At 0.1 to 3.0 mg/kg and by week 6, CD4+ and CD8+ T cells in the blood had expanded clonally. Among expanded peripheral T cells, antigen specificity went undetermined. More expanded clones were found, on average, in CD8+ than in CD4+ T cells.

V and J are TRBV18 and TRBJ1-2; D is undetermined. The source of this sequence is an adult with an advanced solid tumor such as melanoma, head and neck, liver or kidney cancer. The sample consisted of CD4+ or CD8+ T cells sorted from blood, taken in a trial of the OX40 agonist ivuxolimab. In DNA, the CDR3 is TGTGCCAGCTCACCATCAGTACCCCTTCATGGCTACACCTTC. It yields the protein CASSPSVPLHGYTF.